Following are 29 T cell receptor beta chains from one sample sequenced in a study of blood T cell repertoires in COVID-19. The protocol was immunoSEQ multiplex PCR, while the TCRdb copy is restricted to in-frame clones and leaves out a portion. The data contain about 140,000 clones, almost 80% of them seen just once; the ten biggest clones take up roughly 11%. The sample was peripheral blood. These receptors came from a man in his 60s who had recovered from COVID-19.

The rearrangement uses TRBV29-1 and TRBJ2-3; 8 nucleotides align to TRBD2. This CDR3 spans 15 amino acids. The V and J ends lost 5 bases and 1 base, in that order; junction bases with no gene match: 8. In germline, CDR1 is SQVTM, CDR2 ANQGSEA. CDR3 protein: CSVSPGRGGTDTQYF. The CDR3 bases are TGCAGCGTTTCTCCTGGGCGGGGGGGCACAGATACGCAGTATTTT.

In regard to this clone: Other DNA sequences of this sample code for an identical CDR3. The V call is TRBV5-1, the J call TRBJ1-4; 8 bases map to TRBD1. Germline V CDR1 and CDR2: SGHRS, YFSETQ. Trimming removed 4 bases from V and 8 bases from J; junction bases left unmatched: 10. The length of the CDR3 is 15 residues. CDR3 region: CASSHETGGEEKLFF. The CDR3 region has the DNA TGCGCCAGCAGCCATGAAACAGGGGGTGAAGAAAAACTGTTTTTT.

The CDR3 coding sequence is TGTGCCAGCAGGACAGGGGGCCCTAACACCGGGGAGCTGTTTTTT. Its protein product is CASRTGGPNTGELFF. This sequence joins TRBV5-4 and TRBJ2-2, with TRBD1 matching 10 bases. V shed 5 bases and J 2 bases; nucleotides not matched to a gene: 3. The CDR3 sequence is 15 residues long. CDR1 and CDR2 from the germline V gene are SGHNT and YYREEE (reference sequence).

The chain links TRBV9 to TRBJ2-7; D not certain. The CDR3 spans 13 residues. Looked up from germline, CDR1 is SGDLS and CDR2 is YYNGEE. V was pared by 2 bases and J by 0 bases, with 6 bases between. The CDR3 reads CASSVSSSYEQYF. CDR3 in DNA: TGTGCCAGCAGCGTGTCTAGCTCCTACGAGCAGTACTTC.

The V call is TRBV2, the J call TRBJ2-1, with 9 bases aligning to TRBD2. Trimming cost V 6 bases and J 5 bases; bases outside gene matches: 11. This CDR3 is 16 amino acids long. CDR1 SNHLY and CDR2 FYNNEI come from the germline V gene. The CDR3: CASRRAGGSKHNEQFF. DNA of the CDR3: TGTGCCAGCAGGAGGGCGGGGGGGTCAAAGCACAATGAGCAGTTCTTC.

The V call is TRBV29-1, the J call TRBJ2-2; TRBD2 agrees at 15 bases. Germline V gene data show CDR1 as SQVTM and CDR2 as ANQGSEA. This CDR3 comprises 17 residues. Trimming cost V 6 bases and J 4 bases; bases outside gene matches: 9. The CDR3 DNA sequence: TGCAGCGTAGCAGGGACTAGCGGGAGGAGTGGCACCGGGGAGCTGTTTTTT. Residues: CSVAGTSGRSGTGELFF.

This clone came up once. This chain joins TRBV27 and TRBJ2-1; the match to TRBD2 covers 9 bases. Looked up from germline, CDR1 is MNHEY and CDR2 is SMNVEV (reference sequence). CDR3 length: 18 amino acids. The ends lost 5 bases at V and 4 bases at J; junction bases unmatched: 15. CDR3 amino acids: CASSMQSSSGGLYNEQFF. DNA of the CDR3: TGTGCCAGCAGTATGCAGTCATCAAGCGGGGGGCTTTACAATGAGCAGTTCTTC.

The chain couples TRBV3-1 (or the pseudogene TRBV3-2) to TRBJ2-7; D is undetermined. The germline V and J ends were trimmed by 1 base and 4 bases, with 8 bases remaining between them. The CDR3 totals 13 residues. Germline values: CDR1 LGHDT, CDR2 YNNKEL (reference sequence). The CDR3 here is CASSQGATYEQYF. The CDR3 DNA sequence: TGTGCCAGCAGCCAAGGGGCCACTTACGAGCAGTACTTC.

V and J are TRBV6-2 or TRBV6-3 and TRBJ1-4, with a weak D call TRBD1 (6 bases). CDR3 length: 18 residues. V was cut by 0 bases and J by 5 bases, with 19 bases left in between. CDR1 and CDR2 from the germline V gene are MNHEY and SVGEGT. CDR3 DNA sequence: TGTGCCAGCAGTTACTCGAGAGGGACAAACAACTGGAATGAAAAACTGTTTTTT. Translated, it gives CASSYSRGTNNWNEKLFF.

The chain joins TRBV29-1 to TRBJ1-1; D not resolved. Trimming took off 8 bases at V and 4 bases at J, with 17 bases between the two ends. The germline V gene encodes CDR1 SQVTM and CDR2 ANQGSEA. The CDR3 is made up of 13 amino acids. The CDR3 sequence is CSSSGLGGTEAFF. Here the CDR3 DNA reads TGCAGCTCTTCGGGTCTGGGAGGCACTGAAGCTTTCTTT.

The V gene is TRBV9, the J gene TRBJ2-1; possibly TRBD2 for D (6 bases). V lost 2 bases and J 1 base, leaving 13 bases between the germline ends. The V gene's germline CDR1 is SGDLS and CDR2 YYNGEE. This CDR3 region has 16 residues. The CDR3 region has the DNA TGTGCCAGCAGCGTCGCCGGGAGCTGGTCCTACAATGAGCAGTTCTTC. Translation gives CASSVAGSWSYNEQFF.

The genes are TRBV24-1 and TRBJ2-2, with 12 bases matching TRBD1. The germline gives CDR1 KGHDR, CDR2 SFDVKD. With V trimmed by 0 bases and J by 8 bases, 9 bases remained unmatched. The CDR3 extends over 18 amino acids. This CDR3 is CATSDLHRDRGQAGELFF. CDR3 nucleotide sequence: TGTGCCACCAGTGATTTGCATCGGGACAGGGGGCAGGCGGGGGAGCTGTTTTTT.

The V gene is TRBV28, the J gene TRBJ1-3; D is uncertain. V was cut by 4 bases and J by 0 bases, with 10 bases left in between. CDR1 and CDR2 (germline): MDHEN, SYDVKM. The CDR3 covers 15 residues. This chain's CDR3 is CASSYSPPSGNTIYF. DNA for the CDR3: TGTGCCAGCAGTTATAGCCCCCCCTCTGGAAACACCATATATTTT. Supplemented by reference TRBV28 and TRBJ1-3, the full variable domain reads DVKVTQSSRYLVKRTGEKVFLECVQDMDHENMFWYRQDPGLGLRLIYFSYDVKMKEKGDIPEGYSVSREKKERFSLILESASTNQTSMYLCASSYSPPSGNTIYFGEGSWLTVV.

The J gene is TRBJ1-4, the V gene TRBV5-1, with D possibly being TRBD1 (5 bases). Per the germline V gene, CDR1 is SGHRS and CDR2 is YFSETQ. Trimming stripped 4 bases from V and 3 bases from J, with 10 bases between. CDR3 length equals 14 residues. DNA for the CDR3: TGCGCCAGCAGCCCGGACACTGCTAATGAAAAACTGTTTTTT. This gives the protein CASSPDTANEKLFF.

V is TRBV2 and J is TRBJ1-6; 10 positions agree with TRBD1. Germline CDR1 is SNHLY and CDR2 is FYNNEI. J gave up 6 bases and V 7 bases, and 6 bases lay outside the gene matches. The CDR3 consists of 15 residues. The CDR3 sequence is CASTPRDRGNSPLHF. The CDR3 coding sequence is TGTGCCAGCACCCCCCGGGACAGGGGTAATTCACCCCTCCACTTT.

The CDR3 DNA reads as TGTGCCAGCAGCATTCAGGCACCGGGGGATTCACCCCTCCACTTT. It codes for CASSIQAPGDSPLHF. The chain joins TRBV7-9 to TRBJ1-6, with D possibly being TRBD1 (5 bases). Germline CDR1 SEHNR, CDR2 FQNEAQ (reference sequence). There are 15 residues in the CDR3. The germline V and J ends were trimmed by 5 bases and 8 bases, with 16 bases remaining between them.

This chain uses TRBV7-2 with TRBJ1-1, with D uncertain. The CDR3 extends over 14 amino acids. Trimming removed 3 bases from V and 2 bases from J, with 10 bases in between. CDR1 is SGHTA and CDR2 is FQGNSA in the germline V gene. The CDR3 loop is CASSFETSNTEAFF. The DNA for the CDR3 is TGTGCCAGCAGCTTTGAAACTTCCAACACTGAAGCTTTCTTT. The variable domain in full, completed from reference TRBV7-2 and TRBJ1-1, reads GAGVSQSPSNKVTEKGKDVELRCDPISGHTALYWYRQSLGQGLEFLIYFQGNSAPDKSGLPSDRFSAERTGGSVSTLTIQRTQQEDSAVYLCASSFETSNTEAFFGQGTRLTVV.

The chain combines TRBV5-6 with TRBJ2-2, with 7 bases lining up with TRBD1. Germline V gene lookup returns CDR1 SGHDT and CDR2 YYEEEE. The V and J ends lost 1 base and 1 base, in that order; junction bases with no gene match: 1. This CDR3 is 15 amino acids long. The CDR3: CASSLTGVNTGELFF. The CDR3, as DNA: TGTGCCAGCAGCTTGACAGGGGTGAACACCGGGGAGCTGTTTTTT.

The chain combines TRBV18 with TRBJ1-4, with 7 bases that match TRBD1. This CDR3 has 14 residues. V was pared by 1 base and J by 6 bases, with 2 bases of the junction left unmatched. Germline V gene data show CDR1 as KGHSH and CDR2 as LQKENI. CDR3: CASSPQGADEKLFF. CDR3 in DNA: TGTGCCAGCTCACCACAGGGGGCCGATGAAAAACTGTTTTTT.

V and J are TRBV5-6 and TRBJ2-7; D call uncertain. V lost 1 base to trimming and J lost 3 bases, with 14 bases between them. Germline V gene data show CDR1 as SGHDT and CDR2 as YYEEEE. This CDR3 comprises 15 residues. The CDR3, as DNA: TGTGCCAGCAGCTTGTTGCAGGCTTATCTCTACGAGCAGTACTTC. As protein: CASSLLQAYLYEQYF.

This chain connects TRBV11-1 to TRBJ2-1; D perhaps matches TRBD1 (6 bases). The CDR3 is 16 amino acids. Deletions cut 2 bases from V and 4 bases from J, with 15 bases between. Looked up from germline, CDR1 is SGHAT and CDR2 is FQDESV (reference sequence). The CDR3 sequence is CASSLSRGQKYNEQFF. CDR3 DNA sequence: TGTGCCAGCAGCTTAAGCCGCGGACAGAAATACAATGAGCAGTTCTTC.

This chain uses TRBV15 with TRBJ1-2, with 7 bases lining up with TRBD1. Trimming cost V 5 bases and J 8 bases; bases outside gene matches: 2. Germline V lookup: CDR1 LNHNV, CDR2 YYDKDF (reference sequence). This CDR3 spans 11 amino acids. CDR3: CATSEGGGYTF. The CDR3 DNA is TGTGCCACCAGCGAAGGGGGCGGCTACACCTTC.

The CDR3 reads CASSLDKRERTDTQYF. Here the CDR3 DNA reads TGTGCCAGCAGCCTCGATAAGCGGGAGAGGACAGATACGCAGTATTTT. This chain uses TRBV7-3 with TRBJ2-3, with 8 bases fitting TRBD2. V shed 5 bases, J shed 3 bases, and the junction held 10 bases outside the gene matches. The CDR3 consists of 16 residues. Germline V gene lookup returns CDR1 SGHTA and CDR2 FQGTGA.

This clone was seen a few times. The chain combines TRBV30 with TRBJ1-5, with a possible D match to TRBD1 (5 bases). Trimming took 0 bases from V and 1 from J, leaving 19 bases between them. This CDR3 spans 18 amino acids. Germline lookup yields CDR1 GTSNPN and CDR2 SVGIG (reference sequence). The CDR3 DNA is TGTGCCTGGAGTGTAGGTCGGGGGATCGGTAGGAGCAATCAGCCCCAGCATTTT. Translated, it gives CAWSVGRGIGRSNQPQHF.

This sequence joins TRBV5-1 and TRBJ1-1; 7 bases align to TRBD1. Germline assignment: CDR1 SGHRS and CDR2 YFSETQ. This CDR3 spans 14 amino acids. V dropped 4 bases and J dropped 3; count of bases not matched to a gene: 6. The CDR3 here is CASSGLTGDTEAFF. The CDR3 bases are TGCGCCAGCAGCGGGTTAACAGGGGACACTGAAGCTTTCTTT.

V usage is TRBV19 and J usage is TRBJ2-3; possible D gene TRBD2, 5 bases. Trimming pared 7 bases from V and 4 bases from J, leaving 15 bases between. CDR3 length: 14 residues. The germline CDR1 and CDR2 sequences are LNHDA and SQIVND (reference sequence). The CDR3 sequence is CASTEGRASDTQYF. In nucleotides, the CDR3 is TGTGCCAGTACCGAAGGGCGGGCATCAGATACGCAGTATTTT. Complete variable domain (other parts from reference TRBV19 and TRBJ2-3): DGGITQSPKYLFRKEGQNVTLSCEQNLNHDAMYWYRQDPGQGLRLIYYSQIVNDFQKGDIAEGYSVSREKKESFPLTVTSAQKNPTAFYLCASTEGRASDTQYFGPGTRLTVL.

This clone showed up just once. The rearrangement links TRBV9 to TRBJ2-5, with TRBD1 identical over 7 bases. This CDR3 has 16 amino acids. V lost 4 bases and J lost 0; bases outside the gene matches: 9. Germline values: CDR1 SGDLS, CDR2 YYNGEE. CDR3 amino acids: CASSRTGRGYQETQYF. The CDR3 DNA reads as TGTGCCAGCAGCCGGACAGGCAGGGGGTACCAAGAGACCCAGTACTTC.

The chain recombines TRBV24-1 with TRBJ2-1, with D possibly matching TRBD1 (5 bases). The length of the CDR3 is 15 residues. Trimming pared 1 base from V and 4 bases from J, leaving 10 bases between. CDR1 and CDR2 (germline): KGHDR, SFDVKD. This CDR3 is CATSDLGHRYNEQFF. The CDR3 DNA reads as TGTGCCACCAGTGATTTAGGACACCGGTACAATGAGCAGTTCTTC.

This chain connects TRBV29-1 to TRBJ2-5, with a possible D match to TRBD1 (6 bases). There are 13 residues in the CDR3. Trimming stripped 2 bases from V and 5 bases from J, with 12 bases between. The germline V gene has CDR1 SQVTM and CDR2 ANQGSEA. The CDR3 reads CSVESSGVETQYF. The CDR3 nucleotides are TGCAGCGTTGAATCGTCAGGGGTCGAGACCCAGTACTTC.